Listed below are T cell receptor beta chains from one sample, sequenced in a study of blood T cell repertoires in COVID-19. Profiling relied on immunoSEQ multiplex PCR, and the TCRdb table lists in-frame clones only, not all of them. The sample consists of about 260,000 clones, around 78% of them appearing once. Material for sequencing was peripheral blood. The receptor set was obtained from a man in his 60s who had recovered from COVID-19. Each CDR3 is given with its conserved first and last residue. A D gene is named only where the DNA matches it firmly. Where a row states a size, it is once, few, many or the class of an expanded clone; other rows omit it.

size: -
V: TRBV15
D: TRBD2
J: TRBJ2-3
DNA: TGTGCCACCAGCAGACCGCCGGTAGCGGGGGGTCCTGGGACGCAGTATTTT
CDR3: CATSRPPVAGGPGTQYF

size: -
V: TRBV10-3
D: -
J: TRBJ1-2
DNA: TGTGCCATCAGTGAGAGAGGAGGCTACACCTTC
CDR3: CAISERGGYTF

size: -
V: TRBV4-1
D: -
J: TRBJ1-2
DNA: TGCGCCAGCAGCCAAGTGGGGGCATGGGACTATGGCTACACCTTC
CDR3: CASSQVGAWDYGYTF

size: -
V: TRBV9
D: -
J: TRBJ1-1
DNA: TGTGCCAGCAGCGTAGGAGGGGGTGAAACTGAAGCTTTCTTT
CDR3: CASSVGGGETEAFF

size: -
V: TRBV5-4
D: TRBD1
J: TRBJ1-1
DNA: TGTGCCAGCAGCTCGGACAGGGCCAGCCGACAGGGGAAAGCTTTCTTT
CDR3: CASSSDRASRQGKAFF

size: -
V: TRBV6-1
D: TRBD1
J: TRBJ1-5
DNA: TGTGCCAGCAGTGAAGGAGCAACAGGGGGCCGCGGTCAGCCCCAGCATTTT
CDR3: CASSEGATGGRGQPQHF

size: -
V: TRBV15
D: TRBD1
J: TRBJ2-3
DNA: TGTGCCACCAGCACTAAGGGACAGCAGATCACAGATACGCAGTATTTT
CDR3: CATSTKGQQITDTQYF

size: -
V: TRBV7-8
D: -
J: TRBJ1-1
DNA: TGTGCCAGCAGCTTAGAGGAGTGGGGGGACACTGAAGCTTTCTTT
CDR3: CASSLEEWGDTEAFF

size: -
V: TRBV6-1
D: -
J: TRBJ1-3
DNA: TGTGCCAGCAGTGAAGTACGAGTTATCCGGAACACCATATATTTT
CDR3: CASSEVRVIRNTIYF

size: -
V: TRBV5-4
D: TRBD2
J: TRBJ2-7
DNA: TGTGCCAGCAGCTCGGGGGGCTACGAGCAGTACTTC
CDR3: CASSSGGYEQYF

size: -
V: TRBV24-1
D: TRBD1
J: TRBJ2-1
DNA: TGTGCCACCAGTGATACGGACAGGGAATACAATGAGCAGTTCTTC
CDR3: CATSDTDREYNEQFF

size: -
V: TRBV3-1/TRBV3-2
D: -
J: TRBJ1-1
DNA: TGTGCCAGCAGCCGAAGCAGGGGTGGAACTGAAGCTTTCTTT
CDR3: CASSRSRGGTEAFF

size: -
V: TRBV6-6
D: -
J: TRBJ1-1
DNA: TGTGCCAGCAGTTCAGTACAGAACACTGAAGCTTTCTTT
CDR3: CASSSVQNTEAFF

size: -
V: TRBV27
D: TRBD1
J: TRBJ1-6
DNA: TGTGCCAGCAGTCCCCGGGACAGGGAAAATTCACCCCTCCACTTT
CDR3: CASSPRDRENSPLHF

size: once
V: TRBV6-1
D: TRBD1
J: TRBJ2-3
DNA: TGTGCCAGCAGTGATAGGGGGCGGTCAGATACGCAGTATTTT
CDR3: CASSDRGRSDTQYF

size: -
V: TRBV29-1
D: -
J: TRBJ2-5
DNA: TGCAGCGTTGAACCGGGGGTAGAGACCCAGTACTTC
CDR3: CSVEPGVETQYF

size: -
V: TRBV5-6
D: -
J: TRBJ2-3
DNA: TGTGCCAGCAGCTTGGCGGGGTTAGGAAATACGCAGTATTTT
CDR3: CASSLAGLGNTQYF

size: -
V: TRBV5-4
D: TRBD1
J: TRBJ2-5
DNA: TGTGCCAGCAGCTTGGGAGTTACAGGGGGCCTTGAGACCCAGTACTTC
CDR3: CASSLGVTGGLETQYF

size: few
V: TRBV2
D: -
J: TRBJ1-3
DNA: TGTGCCAGCAGTTTGTACTCTGGAAACACCATATATTTT
CDR3: CASSLYSGNTIYF

size: -
V: TRBV7-8
D: -
J: TRBJ2-2
DNA: TGTGCCAGCAGCTTAAGGAGGGGGCCGGTGACCGGGGAGCTGTTTTTT
CDR3: CASSLRRGPVTGELFF

size: -
V: TRBV11-3
D: TRBD1
J: TRBJ2-7
DNA: TGTGCCAGCAGCCGAGGGACAGGGGCTAACTCCTACGAGCAGTACTTC
CDR3: CASSRGTGANSYEQYF

size: -
V: TRBV15
D: TRBD2
J: TRBJ2-7
DNA: TGTGCCACCAGCAGAGAAGGCGGGGGCTACGAGCAGTACTTC
CDR3: CATSREGGGYEQYF

size: -
V: TRBV29-1
D: -
J: TRBJ2-7
DNA: TGCAGCGTTGAAGAGGGAGAACAGCAGTACTTC
CDR3: CSVEEGEQQYF

size: once
V: TRBV5-8
D: -
J: TRBJ1-6
DNA: TGTGCCAGCAGCTTGGGAGCAGGGTTGATTCGTTCACCCCTCCACTTT
CDR3: CASSLGAGLIRSPLHF

size: -
V: TRBV6-5
D: TRBD2
J: TRBJ2-1
DNA: TGTGCCAGCAGAACGGGGGGGAGCTCCTACAATGAGCAGTTCTTC
CDR3: CASRTGGSSYNEQFF

size: -
V: TRBV15
D: TRBD1
J: TRBJ1-2
DNA: TGTGCCACCAGCAAGGACAGGGTGGCTAACTATGGCTACACCTTC
CDR3: CATSKDRVANYGYTF

size: -
V: TRBV3-1/TRBV3-2
D: -
J: TRBJ2-1
DNA: TGTGCCAGCAGCCAAGACTTAGCGTCTCGGTACAATGAGCAGTTCTTC
CDR3: CASSQDLASRYNEQFF

size: -
V: TRBV11-2
D: TRBD2
J: TRBJ2-3
DNA: TGTGCCAGCAGCTTAATGGGACTAACGGGGGATACGCAGTATTTT
CDR3: CASSLMGLTGDTQYF

size: -
V: TRBV20-1
D: -
J: TRBJ2-1
DNA: TGCAGTGCTAGTATCACCAGGGCCGAGAAGTTCTTC
CDR3: CSASITRAEKFF

size: -
V: TRBV5-1
D: TRBD1
J: TRBJ1-1
DNA: TGCGCCAGCAGCTTGCTGAACAGGGGATCGAACACTGAAGCTTTCTTT
CDR3: CASSLLNRGSNTEAFF

size: few
V: TRBV7-9
D: TRBD1
J: TRBJ2-7
DNA: TGTGCCAGCAGCTTAGTTATGGGGACAGCCTACGAGCAGTACTTC
CDR3: CASSLVMGTAYEQYF

size: -
V: TRBV6-2/TRBV6-3
D: -
J: TRBJ2-7
DNA: TGTGCCAGCAGTTACTCGGGAGAACGGCAGTACTTC
CDR3: CASSYSGERQYF

size: -
V: TRBV28
D: TRBD1
J: TRBJ2-7
DNA: TGTGCCAGCAGTCCGACAGACAGGGGGTGGTACGAGCAGTACTTC
CDR3: CASSPTDRGWYEQYF

size: -
V: TRBV4-1
D: TRBD1
J: TRBJ1-3
DNA: TGCGCCAGCAGCCAGATGGGGGGACAGGGCCGAAACACCATATATTTT
CDR3: CASSQMGGQGRNTIYF

size: many
V: TRBV3-1/TRBV3-2
D: -
J: TRBJ2-7
DNA: TGTGCCAGCAGCGGTCACAGGGCCTACGAGCAGTACTTC
CDR3: CASSGHRAYEQYF

size: -
V: TRBV5-1
D: -
J: TRBJ1-2
DNA: TGCGCCAGCAGCGCGGACGGGGGAGGATTCGGGAGCTACACCTTC
CDR3: CASSADGGGFGSYTF

size: -
V: TRBV5-4
D: -
J: TRBJ2-7
DNA: TGTGCCAGCAGCTTGGGGGGCATAGCGGCCAGCTCCTACGAGCAGTACTTC
CDR3: CASSLGGIAASSYEQYF

size: -
V: TRBV30
D: -
J: TRBJ1-3
DNA: TGTGCCTGGAGTGTACCCCAGGGGAGAACTGGAAACACCATATATTTT
CDR3: CAWSVPQGRTGNTIYF

size: -
V: TRBV7-2
D: TRBD1
J: TRBJ2-3
DNA: TGTGCCAGCAGCACGCAATGGACAGGCTTTCGCACAGATACGCAGTATTTT
CDR3: CASSTQWTGFRTDTQYF

size: few
V: TRBV10-1
D: TRBD1
J: TRBJ1-1
DNA: TGCGCCAGCAGACCCGGGACAGTGGGTGAAGCTTTCTTT
CDR3: CASRPGTVGEAFF

size: -
V: TRBV3-1/TRBV3-2
D: TRBD2
J: TRBJ2-3
DNA: TGTGCCAGCAGCTTAGCGGGAGTCCGAGATACGCAGTATTTT
CDR3: CASSLAGVRDTQYF

size: -
V: TRBV5-6
D: TRBD1
J: TRBJ1-2
DNA: TGTGCCAGCAGCTTGGGGGACAGGATGAACTATGGCTACACCTTC
CDR3: CASSLGDRMNYGYTF

size: -
V: TRBV11-2
D: -
J: TRBJ2-7
DNA: TGTGCCAGCAGTTTTAACCGGGACAAGGGAAAGTGGGAGCAGTACTTC
CDR3: CASSFNRDKGKWEQYF

size: -
V: TRBV4-2
D: -
J: TRBJ1-2
DNA: TGTGCCAGCAGCCAAGGGGAGGGGACCTATGGCTACACCTTC
CDR3: CASSQGEGTYGYTF

size: -
V: TRBV11-2
D: -
J: TRBJ2-2
DNA: TGTGCCAGCAGCCGTCGACAGGCATCGAACACCGGGGAGCTGTTTTTT
CDR3: CASSRRQASNTGELFF

size: -
V: TRBV10-3
D: TRBD1
J: TRBJ2-5
DNA: TGTGCCATCAGTGAGATGGGACAGGGAGGCCAAGAGACCCAGTACTTC
CDR3: CAISEMGQGGQETQYF

size: -
V: TRBV6-5
D: -
J: TRBJ2-3
DNA: TGTGCCAGCGGGGCAGGGGCCCCTGTGGCGCAGTATTTT
CDR3: CASGAGAPVAQYF

size: -
V: TRBV5-1
D: TRBD1
J: TRBJ2-3
DNA: TGCGCCAGCAGCCGGGGGACAGGGAGCAGAGATACGCAGTATTTT
CDR3: CASSRGTGSRDTQYF

size: -
V: TRBV20-1
D: TRBD1
J: TRBJ1-6
DNA: TGCAGTGCTAGTCAGGGGGCGAATAATTCACCCCTCCACTTT
CDR3: CSASQGANNSPLHF

size: -
V: TRBV7-9
D: TRBD1
J: TRBJ1-4
DNA: TGTGCCAGCAGCTTGGTGACAGGGGGGATTGAAAAACTGTTTTTT
CDR3: CASSLVTGGIEKLFF

size: few
V: TRBV7-9
D: -
J: TRBJ2-7
DNA: TGTGCCAGCAGCTTATCTAGCTCCTACGAGCAGTACTTC
CDR3: CASSLSSSYEQYF

size: -
V: TRBV5-6
D: -
J: TRBJ1-6
DNA: TGTGCCAGCAGCTTGGTTGGCGGGATCAGCGGGATCCATTCGCCCCTCCACTTT
CDR3: CASSLVGGISGIHSPLHF

size: many
V: TRBV4-1
D: -
J: TRBJ1-1
DNA: TGCGCCAGCAGCCAAGATCCCCGAGGCACTGAAGCTTTCTTT
CDR3: CASSQDPRGTEAFF

size: -
V: TRBV6-1
D: TRBD1
J: TRBJ2-7
DNA: TGTGCCAGCAGAGAAGCAACCGGGACAGGGGGCTACGAGCAGTACTTC
CDR3: CASREATGTGGYEQYF

size: -
V: TRBV18
D: -
J: TRBJ2-5
DNA: TGTGCCAGCTCCCTACAGGCGGGACAGACAGAGACCCAGTACTTC
CDR3: CASSLQAGQTETQYF

size: -
V: TRBV25-1
D: -
J: TRBJ1-2
DNA: TGTGCCAGCAATACAGGGTACAGCGGCTACACCTTC
CDR3: CASNTGYSGYTF

size: -
V: TRBV7-6
D: TRBD1
J: TRBJ1-1
DNA: TGTGCCAGCAGCTTAGTAGGAACAGGGGGTAGTGAAGCTTTCTTT
CDR3: CASSLVGTGGSEAFF

size: -
V: TRBV6-1
D: -
J: TRBJ1-2
DNA: TGTGCCAGCAGTGAACGGACTTACTATGGCTACACCTTC
CDR3: CASSERTYYGYTF

size: -
V: TRBV5-5
D: -
J: TRBJ2-7
DNA: TGTGCCAGCAGCTTGCAGGGGATCTCCTACGAGCAGTACTTC
CDR3: CASSLQGISYEQYF

size: -
V: TRBV7-3
D: TRBD1
J: TRBJ1-2
DNA: TGTGCCAGCAGCCCCCGGACAGGGAGCTATGGCTACACCTTC
CDR3: CASSPRTGSYGYTF